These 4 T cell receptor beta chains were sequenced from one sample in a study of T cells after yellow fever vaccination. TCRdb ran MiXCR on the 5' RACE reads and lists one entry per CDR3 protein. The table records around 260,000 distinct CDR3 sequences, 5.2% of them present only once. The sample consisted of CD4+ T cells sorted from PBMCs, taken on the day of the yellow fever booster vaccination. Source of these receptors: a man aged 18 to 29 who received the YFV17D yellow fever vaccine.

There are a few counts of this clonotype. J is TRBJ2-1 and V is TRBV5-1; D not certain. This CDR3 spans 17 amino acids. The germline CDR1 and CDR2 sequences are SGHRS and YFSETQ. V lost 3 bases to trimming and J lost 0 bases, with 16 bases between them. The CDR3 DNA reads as TGCGCCAGCAGCTCCCTAACGACGCCCCGCTCCTACAATGAGCAGTTCTTC. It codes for CASSSLTTPRSYNEQFF.

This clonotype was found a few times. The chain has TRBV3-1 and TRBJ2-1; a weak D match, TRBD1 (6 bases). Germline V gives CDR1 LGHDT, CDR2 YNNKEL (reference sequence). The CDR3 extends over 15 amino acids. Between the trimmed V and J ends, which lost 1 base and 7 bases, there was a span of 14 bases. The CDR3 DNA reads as TGTGCCAGCAGCCAAGGGGCAGGGGCGAAGAATGAGCAGTTCTTC. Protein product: CASSQGAGAKNEQFF.

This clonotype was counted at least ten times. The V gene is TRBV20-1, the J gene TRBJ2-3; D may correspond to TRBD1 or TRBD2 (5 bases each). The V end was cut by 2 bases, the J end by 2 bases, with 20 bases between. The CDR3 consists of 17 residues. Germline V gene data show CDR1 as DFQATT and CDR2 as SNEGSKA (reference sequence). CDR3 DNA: TGCAGTGCTAGAAGTCCCGGGGCCTTCAACCCCACAGATACGCAGTATTTT. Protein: CSARSPGAFNPTDTQYF.

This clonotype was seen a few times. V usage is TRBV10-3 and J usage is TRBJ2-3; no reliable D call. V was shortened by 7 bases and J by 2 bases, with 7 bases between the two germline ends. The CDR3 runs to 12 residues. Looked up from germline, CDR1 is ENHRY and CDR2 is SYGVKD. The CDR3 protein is CAITTATDTQYF. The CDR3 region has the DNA TGTGCCATCACCACCGCCACAGATACGCAGTATTTT.